This is a list of T cell receptor beta chains from one sample in a study of identical twins. TCRdb itself ran the 5' RACE reads through MiXCR, one entry per CDR3 protein. The table records around 250,000 distinct CDR3 sequences, 6.5% of them present only once. This sample was also put to use in a study of T cells expressing NK-cell markers.

The sequencing sample was made of CD8+ T cells sorted from blood. The source of these receptors is a woman aged 18 to 35 in good health. Both conserved end residues are trimmed from each CDR3.

j_call v_call cdr3_aa
TRBJ1-1 TRBV4-2 ASSQAVFGTNTEAF
TRBJ2-2 TRBV10-3 AISELSMTNTGELF
TRBJ1-2 TRBV27 ASSLSGNYGYT
TRBJ1-1 TRBV27 ASSLGGSRTEAF
TRBJ2-1 TRBV2 ASNPSPGGRKDEQF
TRBJ2-7 TRBV5-1 ASSWGSLYEQY
TRBJ2-3 TRBV6-1 ASSRSGSTDTQY
TRBJ2-6 TRBV7-9 ASSPYGAAGANVLT
TRBJ2-1 TRBV29-1 SVLLGERGFEQF
TRBJ2-3 TRBV9 ASNSGRDFTQY
TRBJ2-7 TRBV11-3 ASRGLAGTYEQY
TRBJ2-7 TRBV5-6 ASSSEGELAGGHEQY
TRBJ2-7 TRBV6-1 ASSDPGLESYEQY
TRBJ1-5 TRBV7-2 ASSLRVVRPQH
TRBJ2-1 TRBV3-1 ASSLLQGAYNEQF
TRBJ1-1 TRBV12-3/TRBV12-4 ASFSAENTEAF
TRBJ2-5 TRBV7-9 ASSFLRGGQGQETQY
TRBJ2-2 TRBV4-2 ASSQQTTSGELF
TRBJ1-5 TRBV28 ASSSPGQSNQPQH
TRBJ2-3 TRBV27 ASSFGLISDTQY
TRBJ2-5 TRBV12-5 ASGLALGETQY
TRBJ2-1 TRBV6-4 ASSGLAGGNEQF
TRBJ2-1 TRBV27 ASSSSPGRHSYNEQF
TRBJ2-2 TRBV7-9 ASSIWTRENTGELF
TRBJ2-2 TRBV12-3/TRBV12-4 ASSFLAGGLNTGELF
TRBJ1-1 TRBV7-9 ASSLVEGVTEAF
TRBJ2-7 TRBV27 ASSTLGEVSYEQY
TRBJ2-7 TRBV15 ATSSRDTSYEQY